These 26 T cell receptor beta chains share one sample of origin, sequenced in a study of blood T cell repertoires in COVID-19. This table comes from immunoSEQ multiplex PCR, and its TCRdb copy is limited to in-frame clones, with some not included. The sample has 410,000 or so clones, around nine tenths seen once. Sequencing input: peripheral blood. Every receptor here comes from a woman aged 40 to 50 with COVID-19, enrolled during active disease.

The rearrangement links TRBV27 to TRBJ1-5, with TRBD1 matching over 7 bases. This CDR3 spans 14 amino acids. Germline CDR1 is MNHEY and CDR2 is SMNVEV (reference sequence). V shed 5 bases and J 6 bases; nucleotides not matched to a gene: 7. The CDR3 reads CASSDRVEVQPQHF. CDR3 bases: TGTGCCAGCAGTGACAGGGTGGAGGTTCAGCCCCAGCATTTT.

The chain carries TRBV2 and TRBJ1-1; D call uncertain. Germline V CDR1 and CDR2: SNHLY, FYNNEI. The CDR3 sequence is 13 residues long. Trimming stripped 1 base from V and 7 bases from J, with 10 bases between. For the CDR3, the DNA is TGTGCCAGCAGTGAAGTCCCAGTCTTTGAAGCTTTCTTT. This sequence encodes CASSEVPVFEAFF.

The chain is built from TRBV7-3 and TRBJ2-1; a possible D gene is TRBD1 (5 bases). CDR1 and CDR2 (germline): SGHTA, FQGTGA. The CDR3 runs 15 residues. Trimming left V 4 bases short and J 4 bases short, with 14 bases between. The CDR3 DNA reads as TGTGCCAGCAGCTCCCAACCGACAGAATACAATGAGCAGTTCTTC. Protein: CASSSQPTEYNEQFF.

The chain couples TRBV5-1 to TRBJ1-1, with 10 bases aligning to TRBD1. V dropped 7 bases and J dropped 1; count of bases not matched to a gene: 7. CDR1 SGHRS and CDR2 YFSETQ come from the germline V gene. The CDR3 contains 15 residues. The CDR3 loop reads CASSRQGARNTEAFF. The CDR3 DNA follows: TGCGCCAGCTCCCGACAGGGGGCGAGGAACACTGAAGCTTTCTTT. The whole variable domain, filled in from reference TRBV5-1 and TRBJ1-1, reads KAGVTQTPRYLIKTRGQQVTLSCSPISGHRSVSWYQQTPGQGLQFLFEYFSETQRNKGNFPGRFSGRQFSNSRSEMNVSTLELGDSALYLCASSRQGARNTEAFFGQGTRLTVV.

This chain links TRBV7-3 with TRBJ2-7, with D possibly matching TRBD2 (6 bases). The CDR3 loop spans 14 amino acids. Germline values: CDR1 SGHTA, CDR2 FQGTGA. Trimming took 5 bases from V and 4 from J, leaving 15 bases between them. CDR3 nucleotide sequence: TGTGCCAGCAGCCCGGGGGAGTGGGAGTACGAGCAGTACTTC. Residues: CASSPGEWEYEQYF.

This chain connects TRBV14 to TRBJ2-1; D is unresolved. The CDR3 length is 13 residues. Between the trimmed V and J ends, which lost 4 bases and 8 bases, there was a span of 12 bases. Germline V gives CDR1 SGHDN, CDR2 FVKESK. The CDR3 loop is CASSLRHVDEQFF. CDR3 bases: TGTGCCAGCAGCCTTAGACATGTCGATGAGCAGTTCTTC.

The chain combines TRBV14 with TRBJ1-3; D gene unclear. Trimming removed 1 base from V and 4 bases from J, with 5 bases in between. Germline CDR1 is SGHDN and CDR2 is FVKESK. This CDR3 spans 13 amino acids. CDR3 region: CASSQGAGNTIYF. Written as DNA, the CDR3 is TGTGCCAGCAGCCAAGGCGCGGGAAACACCATATATTTT.

CDR3 residues: CASSAGIQNSPLHF. DNA for the CDR3: TGTGCCAGTAGTGCCGGGATACAAAATTCACCCCTCCACTTT. The J gene is TRBJ1-6, the V gene TRBV19, with unresolved D. Trimming cost V 5 bases and J 7 bases, with 12 bases left between them. CDR3 length: 14 residues. Per germline, CDR1 LNHDA and CDR2 SQIVND (reference sequence).

The chain uses TRBV5-1 and TRBJ2-7; D uncertain. CDR1 and CDR2 (germline): SGHRS, YFSETQ. Trimming took 4 bases from V and 3 from J, leaving 14 bases between them. The CDR3 spans 14 residues. CDR3 residues: CASSQDALNYEQYF. DNA for the CDR3: TGCGCCAGCAGCCAGGATGCACTTAACTACGAGCAGTACTTC.

This chain connects TRBV28 to TRBJ2-1, with 10 bases lining up with TRBD2. Trimming cost V 4 bases and J 2 bases; bases outside gene matches: 5. The CDR3 is 16 amino acids. Germline V lookup: CDR1 MDHEN, CDR2 SYDVKM. CDR3: CASSSLSGRAYNEQFF. Written as DNA, the CDR3 is TGTGCCAGCAGTTCGCTCAGCGGGAGGGCCTACAATGAGCAGTTCTTC.

V and J are TRBV5-6 and TRBJ1-4; TRBD1 might be the D (5 bases). The CDR3 is made up of 15 amino acids. Germline V gives CDR1 SGHDT, CDR2 YYEEEE. Trimming shortened V by 1 base and J by 6 bases, and 13 bases separated the two germline ends. This chain's CDR3 is CASSLRGSRDEKLFF. In nucleotides, the CDR3 is TGTGCCAGCAGCTTGAGGGGCAGTCGAGATGAAAAACTGTTTTTT.

This clone was picked up one time. This sample also contains other DNA sequences that code for the same CDR3. The chain combines TRBV7-2 with TRBJ2-3; D is possibly TRBD2 (5 bases). CDR3 size: 14 residues. Germline-derived CDR1 and CDR2 are SGHTA and FQGNSA. The germline V and J ends were trimmed by 0 bases and 2 bases, with 6 bases remaining between them. This chain's CDR3 is CASSLAEATDTQYF. The CDR3 coding sequence is TGTGCCAGCAGCTTAGCGGAGGCCACAGATACGCAGTATTTT.

The V gene is TRBV28, the J gene TRBJ2-1, with 10 bases that match TRBD2. In germline, CDR1 is MDHEN, CDR2 SYDVKM. V lost 5 bases, J lost 4 bases, and 5 bases stayed unmatched. The CDR3 covers 15 residues. The CDR3 is CASSPSGSFYNEQFF. For the CDR3, the DNA is TGTGCCAGCAGTCCTAGCGGGAGTTTTTACAATGAGCAGTTCTTC. The full variable domain, rest sourced from reference TRBV28 and TRBJ2-1, is DVKVTQSSRYLVKRTGEKVFLECVQDMDHENMFWYRQDPGLGLRLIYFSYDVKMKEKGDIPEGYSVSREKKERFSLILESASTNQTSMYLCASSPSGSFYNEQFFGPGTRLTVL.

The chain has TRBV27 and TRBJ1-4, with 8 bases matching TRBD1. Trimming took 6 bases from V and 8 from J; bases not matched to a gene: 11. The CDR3 is 15 residues long. CDR1 MNHEY and CDR2 SMNVEV come from the germline V gene (reference sequence). CDR3 sequence reads: CASRPRQGIGEKLFF. CDR3 DNA: TGTGCCAGCAGGCCTAGACAGGGGATCGGGGAAAAACTGTTTTTT.

This clone was picked up a small number of times. The chain employs TRBV7-3 and TRBJ2-1; D is unclear. The ends were cut back, 5 bases at V and 9 bases at J, with 17 bases in the middle. The CDR3 has 14 amino acids. From germline, CDR1 is SGHTA and CDR2 FQGTGA. The CDR3 DNA sequence: TGTGCCAGCAGCCTCGGCGCTTATGGCGGTGAGCAGTTCTTC. This codes for CASSLGAYGGEQFF.

This chain links TRBV9 with TRBJ2-2; 8 positions match TRBD2. V lost 3 bases to trimming and J lost 4 bases; unmatched junction nucleotides: 8. There are 16 residues in the CDR3. Germline assignment: CDR1 SGDLS and CDR2 YYNGEE. The CDR3 region has the DNA TGTGCCAGCAGCGCCCAGCGGGAGACGGGCACCGGGGAGCTGTTTTTT. Amino acids: CASSAQRETGTGELFF.

The chain is built from TRBV9 and TRBJ2-1; maybe TRBD1 (6 bases). The germline gives CDR1 SGDLS, CDR2 YYNGEE. CDR3 length equals 14 residues. Trimming pared 6 bases from V and 2 bases from J, leaving 12 bases between. In DNA, the CDR3 is TGTGCCAGCACGAGGACAGAGACCTACAATGAGCAGTTCTTC. This sequence encodes CASTRTETYNEQFF.

The chain combines TRBV4-1 with TRBJ1-1; TRBD1 aligns across 10 bases. The CDR3 runs 14 residues. Germline V gene lookup returns CDR1 MGHRA and CDR2 YSYEKL. V shed 4 bases, J shed 5 bases, and the junction held 4 bases outside the gene matches. The CDR3 is CASSRDRGLTEAFF. The CDR3 DNA is TGCGCCAGCAGCCGAGACAGGGGGCTGACTGAAGCTTTCTTT.

The chain carries TRBV5-1 and TRBJ2-3, with D possibly matching TRBD2 (6 bases). Germline V gives CDR1 SGHRS, CDR2 YFSETQ. The CDR3 loop spans 15 amino acids. Trimming removed 7 bases from V and 0 bases from J, with 15 bases in between. CDR3 coding DNA: TGCGCCAGCGTTTATGGGACTCCTAGCACAGATACGCAGTATTTT. Translating gives CASVYGTPSTDTQYF.

The chain is built from TRBV6-5 and TRBJ1-2, with D possibly matching TRBD1 (5 bases). CDR1 is MNHEY, CDR2 SVGAGI, per germline. Trimming removed 7 bases at V and 4 bases at J, with 10 bases between. The CDR3 is made up of 12 amino acids. This chain's CDR3 is CASNRGVYGYTF. The CDR3 DNA reads TGTGCCAGCAACCGGGGGGTCTATGGCTACACCTTC.

Comments on this clone: This sample includes further DNA sequences coding for the same CDR3. J is TRBJ2-1 and V is TRBV6-5, with a weak D call TRBD1 (8 bases). The germline V and J ends were trimmed by 6 bases and 0 bases, with 15 bases remaining between them. CDR1 and CDR2 (germline): MNHEY, SVGAGI. The CDR3 is 16 residues long. The DNA of the CDR3 is TGTGCCAGCAGCTACGGGGGGACAGGCTCCTACAATGAGCAGTTCTTC. It codes for CASSYGGTGSYNEQFF.

This sequence joins TRBV29-1 and TRBJ1-2, with 12 bases that match TRBD1. After removal of 5 bases from V and 3 bases from J, the junction contained 7 bases not matched to a gene. Germline CDR1 SQVTM, CDR2 ANQGSEA. This CDR3 contains 15 residues. The CDR3 bases are TGCAGCGTTTCAGGGACAGGGGGCGCCTACTATGGCTACACCTTC. Its protein is CSVSGTGGAYYGYTF.

The chain recombines TRBV9 with TRBJ1-1; D gene unclear. The CDR3 has 16 residues. V was shortened by 0 bases and J by 4 bases, with 16 bases between the two germline ends. CDR1 is SGDLS, CDR2 YYNGEE, per germline. This CDR3 reads CASSVVDLRRPTEAFF. CDR3 DNA sequence: TGTGCCAGCAGCGTAGTGGACCTCCGGAGGCCCACTGAAGCTTTCTTT.

This clone was observed once. V and J are TRBV6-6 and TRBJ2-3; 7 bases match TRBD2. This CDR3 has 15 residues. Germline loops: CDR1 MNHNY, CDR2 SVGAGI (reference sequence). The V and J ends lost 6 bases and 2 bases, in that order; junction bases with no gene match: 8. The CDR3 here is CASSPPGGYTDTQYF. The CDR3 region has the DNA TGTGCCAGCAGCCCCCCGGGAGGATACACAGATACGCAGTATTTT.

The rearrangement links TRBV2 to TRBJ1-2; D not certain. V was pared by 1 base and J by 8 bases, with 14 bases between. Germline V gene lookup returns CDR1 SNHLY and CDR2 FYNNEI. The CDR3 totals 14 residues. This CDR3 reads CASSEGTLGRGYTF. DNA of the CDR3: TGTGCCAGCAGTGAAGGGACCCTAGGGAGGGGCTACACCTTC.

This chain connects TRBV6-2 or TRBV6-3 to TRBJ2-1, with 10 nucleotides matching TRBD2. Trimming removed 0 bases from V and 0 bases from J; junction bases left unmatched: 14. CDR3 size: 21 residues. In germline, CDR1 is MNHEY, CDR2 SVGEGT. The CDR3 nucleotides are TGTGCCAGCAGTTACTCAAGAACTAGCGGGGTAGGAGGGGGCTCCTACAATGAGCAGTTCTTC. This codes for CASSYSRTSGVGGGSYNEQFF.